These 17 T cell receptor beta chains were sequenced from one sample in a study of T-cell reconstitution after alpha-beta-depleted transplantation in children. It was with unique molecular identifiers that the TCRbeta library was prepared. TCRdb reprocessed the PCR reads via MiXCR and lists one record per CDR3 protein. The repertoire consists of a few hundred thousand distinct CDR3 sequences, with about 17% occurring once and the leading ten covering approximately 3%. Specimen: PBMCs from the stem cell graft donor, collected from the stem cell graft. The receptors here all came from a human donor who donated a stem cell graft to a child with acute lymphoblastic leukemia.

This clonotype has a handful of counts. The chain recombines TRBV5-1 with TRBJ2-7; 7 bases line up with TRBD1. The CDR3 sequence is 16 residues long. Trimming at V came to 4 bases and at J to 7 bases, leaving 17 bases not matched to a gene. CDR1 SGHRS and CDR2 YFSETQ come from the germline V gene. CDR3 in amino acids: CASSPAGIVGGVEQYF. The CDR3 DNA is TGCGCCAGCAGCCCAGCTGGGATTGTAGGGGGCGTTGAGCAGTACTTC.

The chain is built from TRBV15 and TRBJ2-7, with a tentative D call TRBD2 (5 bases). Germline CDR1 and CDR2: LNHNV and YYDKDF (reference sequence). The CDR3 is made up of 14 amino acids. Trimming removed 5 bases at V and 2 bases at J, with 13 bases between. CDR3 nucleotides: TGTGCCACCAGCTCCCGGGAACTGGCCTACGAGCAGTACTTC. This gives the protein CATSSRELAYEQYF.

This clonotype was recorded a few times. The chain couples TRBV30 to TRBJ1-2; TRBD1 matches 11 bases. The CDR3 sequence is 16 residues long. After removal of 3 bases from V and 4 bases from J, the junction contained 10 bases not matched to a gene. CDR1 and CDR2 from the germline V gene are GTSNPN and SVGIG (reference sequence). The CDR3 bases are TGTGCCTGGAGGCCGGGACAGGGGGTTGTGTTCTATGGCTACACCTTC. Translated, it gives CAWRPGQGVVFYGYTF.

The table lists this clonotype with a few counts. The chain links TRBV5-6 to TRBJ2-3; D is perhaps TRBD2 (5 bases). This CDR3 is 14 amino acids long. The germline gives CDR1 SGHDT, CDR2 YYEEEE. Trimming cost V 2 bases and J 5 bases, with 12 bases left between them. The CDR3 sequence is CASSFYLSEDTQYF. CDR3 bases: TGTGCCAGCAGCTTCTACCTTAGCGAAGATACGCAGTATTTT.

V is TRBV5-1 and J is TRBJ2-3; 10 nucleotides agree with TRBD2. The V segment lost 4 bases and the J segment 2 bases; nucleotides outside the gene matches: 7. The germline V gene encodes CDR1 SGHRS and CDR2 YFSETQ. The CDR3 is 16 amino acids. Here the CDR3 DNA reads TGCGCCAGCAGCGCAGGAGCGGGAGGGGACACAGATACGCAGTATTTT. Its translation is CASSAGAGGDTDTQYF.

The gene calls are TRBV27 and TRBJ2-5; D ambiguous. The V and J ends lost 5 bases and 2 bases respectively, with 15 bases between them. Germline values: CDR1 MNHEY, CDR2 SMNVEV (reference sequence). This CDR3 has 15 residues. The CDR3 reads CASSATLEFQETQYF. The CDR3, as DNA: TGTGCCAGCAGTGCCACGTTGGAATTTCAAGAGACCCAGTACTTC.

This clonotype was seen more than once but under ten times. This chain connects TRBV7-3 to TRBJ1-1, with D possibly matching TRBD1 (5 bases). Germline values: CDR1 SGHTA, CDR2 FQGTGA. This CDR3 is built from 14 residues. The ends were cut back, 3 bases at V and 4 bases at J, with 12 bases in the middle. CDR3 residues: CASSFQGRVTEAFF. CDR3 in DNA: TGTGCCAGCAGCTTTCAGGGCCGGGTCACTGAAGCTTTCTTT.

This chain joins TRBV7-9 and TRBJ1-1; D gene unclear. V was shortened by 4 bases and J by 10 bases, with 10 bases between the two germline ends. From germline, CDR1 is SEHNR and CDR2 FQNEAQ (reference sequence). The CDR3 has 11 residues. CDR3 in amino acids: CASSSSLGAFF. For the CDR3, the DNA is TGTGCCAGCAGCTCAAGCCTGGGAGCTTTCTTT.

This clonotype was seen only a few times. V gene TRBV5-6 combines with J gene TRBJ1-3; perhaps TRBD1 as D (5 bases). Trimming took off 7 bases at V and 1 base at J, with 9 bases between the two ends. The germline V gene has CDR1 SGHDT and CDR2 YYEEEE. The CDR3 consists of 13 residues. The CDR3 DNA follows: TGTGCCAGCTGGGGGAGTTCTGGAAACACCATATATTTT. This gives the protein CASWGSSGNTIYF.

V gene TRBV5-1 combines with J gene TRBJ2-7; TRBD2 matches at 8 bases. Germline lookup yields CDR1 SGHRS and CDR2 YFSETQ. The CDR3 consists of 13 residues. The V gene end was trimmed by 4 bases and the J gene end by 7 bases; junction bases not matched to a gene: 7. CDR3 in amino acids: CASSPGGAWEQYF. The CDR3 DNA reads as TGCGCCAGCAGCCCCGGGGGGGCCTGGGAGCAGTACTTC.

The table lists this clonotype with many counts. This chain joins TRBV5-1 and TRBJ2-7, with TRBD1 as a possible D gene (6 bases). V was pared by 1 base and J by 2 bases, with 10 bases between. The CDR3 extends over 14 amino acids. CDR1 is SGHRS, CDR2 YFSETQ, per germline. DNA of the CDR3: TGCGCCAGCAGCTTGCTGGGGGCCACCTACGAGCAGTACTTC. It yields the protein CASSLLGATYEQYF.

This clonotype was counted only a few times. This sequence joins TRBV20-1 and TRBJ1-4; 7 bases are shared with TRBD1. V dropped 1 base and J dropped 8; count of bases not matched to a gene: 7. The V gene's germline CDR1 is DFQATT and CDR2 SNEGSKA (reference sequence). There are 14 residues in the CDR3. The CDR3 is CSARVLGTEEKLFF. CDR3 nucleotides: TGCAGTGCTAGAGTTCTCGGGACAGAGGAAAAACTGTTTTTT.

DNA for the CDR3: TGCGCCAGCAGCCTTTTCCGGACAGGGACACTCGCCGGGGAGCAGTTCTTC. This sequence encodes CASSLFRTGTLAGEQFF. The chain couples TRBV5-1 to TRBJ2-1; 8 bases map to TRBD1. The CDR3 consists of 17 residues. CDR1 and CDR2 (germline): SGHRS, YFSETQ. The junction had 19 bases not matched to a gene; V was cut back by 4 bases and J by 10 bases. The entire variable domain, with the rest obtained from reference TRBV5-1 and TRBJ2-1, is as follows: KAGVTQTPRYLIKTRGQQVTLSCSPISGHRSVSWYQQTPGQGLQFLFEYFSETQRNKGNFPGRFSGRQFSNSRSEMNVSTLELGDSALYLCASSLFRTGTLAGEQFFGPGTRLTVL.

The chain recombines TRBV5-6 with TRBJ1-2, with TRBD1 as a possible D gene (5 bases). The CDR3 totals 15 residues. In germline, CDR1 is SGHDT, CDR2 YYEEEE. Deletions cut 1 base from V and 4 bases from J, with 14 bases between. The CDR3 loop reads CASSLMIGGGYGYTF. CDR3 nucleotide sequence: TGTGCCAGCAGCTTGATGATTGGCGGGGGCTATGGCTACACCTTC. Looking up the rest from reference TRBV5-6 and TRBJ1-2 gives the full variable domain: DAGVTQSPTHLIKTRGQQVTLRCSPKSGHDTVSWYQQALGQGPQFIFQYYEEEERQRGNFPDRFSGHQFPNYSSELNVNALLLGDSALYLCASSLMIGGGYGYTFGSGTRLTVV.

This clonotype was recorded once. The V gene is TRBV5-1, the J gene TRBJ1-5; 10 bases align to TRBD1. V lost 4 bases and J lost 1; bases outside the gene matches: 11. CDR1 is SGHRS and CDR2 is YFSETQ in the germline V gene. CDR3 length equals 18 residues. The chain's CDR3 is CASSPTGTGDISNQPQHF. The CDR3 DNA is TGCGCCAGCAGCCCCACCGGGACAGGGGACATAAGCAATCAGCCCCAGCATTTT.

This chain joins TRBV7-2 and TRBJ1-2, with 7 nucleotides matching TRBD1. CDR1 and CDR2 (germline): SGHTA, FQGNSA. This CDR3 spans 15 amino acids. The junction had 9 bases not matched to a gene; V was cut back by 4 bases and J by 4 bases. The CDR3 DNA sequence: TGTGCCAGCAGCTCTCCTGGACAGGCCGGCTATGGCTACACCTTC. This gives the protein CASSSPGQAGYGYTF.

J is TRBJ2-3 and V is TRBV9; D gene uncertain. The V end was cut by 3 bases, the J end by 7 bases, with 9 bases between. The CDR3 runs 12 residues. Germline CDR1 and CDR2: SGDLS and YYNGEE. As DNA, the CDR3 is TGTGCCAGCAGCGAGACGGCTAATACGCAGTATTTT. It yields the protein CASSETANTQYF.